The entry below gives a single T cell receptor (beta chain) sequence along with its context. The antigen remains unidentified. J lost 5 bases, V lost 2 bases, and 10 bases had no gene match. This CDR3 has 16 amino acids. Germline V gene sequence: CDR1 SGHRS, CDR2 YFSETQ. The data were taken from a study of T cell responses to AZD1222 COVID-19 vaccine. Study-level results: At 160-218 and 743-854, vaccine-associated CD4 TCRs were dominant, and they spanned spike. Repertoires were obtained solely post-peak T cell response.

Measured with immunoSEQ multiplex PCR; TCRdb has only the in-frame clones, and not every one. The sample holds around 160,000 clones; 94% are singletons and the top ten take 0.64%. The V gene is TRBV5-1, the J gene TRBJ1-2; 9 nucleotides agree with TRBD1. This receptor was identified in an adult in good health. Material: peripheral blood, obtained on day 0 of AZD1222 vaccination. CDR3 residues: CASSFSGTGKKYGYTF. The DNA for the CDR3 is TGCGCCAGCAGCTTCTCCGGGACAGGGAAGAAGTATGGCTACACCTTC. Variable domain in full (rest from reference TRBV5-1 and TRBJ1-2): KAGVTQTPRYLIKTRGQQVTLSCSPISGHRSVSWYQQTPGQGLQFLFEYFSETQRNKGNFPGRFSGRQFSNSRSEMNVSTLELGDSALYLCASSFSGTGKKYGYTFGSGTRLTVV.